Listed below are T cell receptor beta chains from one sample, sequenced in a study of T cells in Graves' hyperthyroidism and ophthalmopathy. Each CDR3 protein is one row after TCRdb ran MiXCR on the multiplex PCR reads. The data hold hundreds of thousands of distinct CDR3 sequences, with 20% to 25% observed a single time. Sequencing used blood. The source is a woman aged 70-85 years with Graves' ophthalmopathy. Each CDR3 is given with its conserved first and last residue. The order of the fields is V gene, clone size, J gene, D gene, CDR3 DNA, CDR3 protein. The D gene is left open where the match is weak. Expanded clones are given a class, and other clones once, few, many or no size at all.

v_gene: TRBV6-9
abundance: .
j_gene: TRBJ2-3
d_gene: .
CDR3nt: TGCGCCAGCACACGACCCGGGTGTACGCAGTATTTT
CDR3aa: CASTRPGCTQYF

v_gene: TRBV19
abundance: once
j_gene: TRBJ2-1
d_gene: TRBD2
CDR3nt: TGTGCCAGTAGTATCGGACTAGCGGGAGTGTTGGAGCAGTTCTTC
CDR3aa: CASSIGLAGVLEQFF

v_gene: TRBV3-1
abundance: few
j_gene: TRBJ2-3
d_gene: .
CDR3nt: TGTGCCAGCAGCGGAGGGCCAGGGGATACGCAGTATTTT
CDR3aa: CASSGGPGDTQYF

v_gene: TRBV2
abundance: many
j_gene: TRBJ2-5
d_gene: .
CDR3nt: TGTGCCAGCAGTGAAGCGTCCCGCGGCGAAGAGACCCAGTACTTC
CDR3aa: CASSEASRGEETQYF

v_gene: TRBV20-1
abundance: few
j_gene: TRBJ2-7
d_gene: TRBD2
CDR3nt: TGCAGTGCTACTACGGGAGGGCCAGCTAGGGAGCAGTACTTC
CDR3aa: CSATTGGPAREQYF

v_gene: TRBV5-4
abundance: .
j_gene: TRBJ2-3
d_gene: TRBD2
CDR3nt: TGTGCCAGCAGCCGGGACTACGATACGCAGTATTTT
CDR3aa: CASSRDYDTQYF

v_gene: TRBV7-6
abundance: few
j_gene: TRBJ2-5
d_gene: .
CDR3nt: TGTGCCAGCAGCCAGGAGTTAGCGGAGGCAGGGGAGACCCAGTACTTC
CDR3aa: CASSQELAEAGETQYF

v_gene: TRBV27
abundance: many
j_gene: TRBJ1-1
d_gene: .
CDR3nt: TGTGCCAGCAGTTTTTCGGTGAACACTGAAGCTTTCTTT
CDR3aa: CASSFSVNTEAFF

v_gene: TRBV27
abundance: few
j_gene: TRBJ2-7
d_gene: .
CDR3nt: TGTGCCAGCAGTTTAATCCTAGCGCCTAGTCTTGAAGAGCAGTACTTC
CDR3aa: CASSLILAPSLEEQYF

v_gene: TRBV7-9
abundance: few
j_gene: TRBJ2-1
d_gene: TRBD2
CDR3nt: TGTGCCAGCGGGGGGGATGGGAATGAGCAGTTCTTC
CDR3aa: CASGGDGNEQFF

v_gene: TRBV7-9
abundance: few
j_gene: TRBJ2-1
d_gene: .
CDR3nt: TGTGCCAGCAGCTCTCCGCGGGATCTCCCCTACAATGAGCAGTTCTTC
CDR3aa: CASSSPRDLPYNEQFF

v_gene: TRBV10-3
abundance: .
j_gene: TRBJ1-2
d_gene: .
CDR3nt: TGTGCCATCAAAAGGGGCCAGGCGCGCTATGGCTACACCTTC
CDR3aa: CAIKRGQARYGYTF

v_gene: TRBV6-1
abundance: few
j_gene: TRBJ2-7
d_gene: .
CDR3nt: TGTGCCAGCAGTCGGGATGGTGGGGTCGAGCAGTACTTC
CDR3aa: CASSRDGGVEQYF

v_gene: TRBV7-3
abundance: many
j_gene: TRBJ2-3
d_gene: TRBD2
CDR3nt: TGTGCCAGCAGCGGGACTAGCGGGAGTTGGGATACGCAGTATTTT
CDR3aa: CASSGTSGSWDTQYF

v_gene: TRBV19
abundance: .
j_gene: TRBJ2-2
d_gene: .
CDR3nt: TGTGCCAGTAGTAATGGACAGCCCGGGGAGCTGTTTTTT
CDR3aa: CASSNGQPGELFF